This paragraph reports one T cell receptor beta chain. In its sample, this clonotype was seen a few times. The antigen it recognizes is unknown. Base-call qualities are not available, and no considerably larger clone is one nucleotide away. The sample originates from a study of blood T cells in healthy people across ages (dated by TCRdb to the mid-2010s). At the level of the whole study: In model experiments, template switching captured about one uniquely barcoded TCR beta cDNA molecule for every two T cells. To track age-related changes in TCR beta repertoire diversity, the study relied on deep sequencing normalized with unique cDNA molecular identifiers. Four age groups were formed from the donors: young (average roughly 15 years), middle-aged (around 39), aged (more than 55) and long-lived (about 75). For two donors (one aged 18 to 30 and one aged 80 or older), the study analyzed two additional independent replicas of 1 million unique cDNA reads from the same blood draw.

Findings and caveats that apply to the study as a whole: A strong correlation was found between observed TCR beta diversity and the percentage of naive T cells measured by flow cytometry. Because profiling used bulk unsorted PBMCs, naive and antigen-experienced compartments could not be compared conclusively. Compared with the aged group, more naive CD4+ T cells, fewer expanded clones and increased TCR diversity were shown by the long-lived group, suggesting age selection. The CMV infection status of donors was not known, potentially confounding age-related changes in expanded clonotypes. Estimates of total diversity based on one million sequenced T cells were regarded as lower bounds and as underestimates. As age increased, observed TCR beta diversity per million T cells dropped in a roughly linear way, and a significant reduction was already evident by age 40.

The 39 donors, aged 6 to 90 years, were systemically healthy Caucasian individuals from Russia. Each donor gave 8 to 10 milliliters of peripheral blood, drawn into EDTA-treated Vacutainer tubes. PBMCs were isolated by Ficoll-Paque density-gradient centrifugation, with at least 6 million obtained per sample. Total RNA was extracted from PBMCs with Trizol reagent, with at least 5.5 micrograms obtained per sample. Naive CD45RAhigh/CD27high T cell percentages were measured by flow cytometry on a PBMC aliquot from every donor. The protocol used for the library was 5' RACE. Sequencer: Illumina HiSeq 2500. The second PCR ran for roughly 7 to 11 cycles and used a J-beta primer mix along with a sample-barcoded 5' primer. A template-switch 5' adaptor carrying 12 random nucleotides introduced a unique molecular identifier onto each TCR beta cDNA molecule. At least 2.5 million CDR3-containing paired-end reads were obtained from each sample. All of the RNA was converted into first-strand cDNA using the Mint cDNA synthesis kit, with a TRBC-specific oligonucleotide serving as the primer. All cDNA was treated with uracil-DNA glycosylase and then went through a first 18-cycle PCR with the universal primers M1SS and BC2_uni_R. On the study's bioinformatics: For normalization, 1 million high-quality reads, each with a distinct molecular identifier, were randomly selected from each sample. Reads sharing molecular identifiers were discarded rather than binned into consensus sequences. MiTCR, with a Q25 quality threshold and the strictest error-elimination algorithm, was used for CDR3 identification, clonotype clustering and error correction. A nonparametric unseen species model with Euler transformation was used to estimate a lower bound on total TCR beta diversity. TCRdb took the public reads, trimmed them with fastp at Q25, ran MiXCR for clone calling and kept in-frame beta chains. One record per CDR3 amino acid sequence lists the most common genes and DNA. The V and J calls reflect TCRdb's pipeline rather than the authors' work. This sample gives 500,000 to 650,000 distinct CDR3 sequences in total; about 29% of them show up just once. Jointly, the top ten make up 3% to 4% of the sample.

Unmatched junction bases come to 3, with V trimmed by 4 bases and J by 1 base. The CDR1 and CDR2 encoded by the germline V gene are SGHVS and FNYEAQ. The CDR3 holds 14 amino acids from the cysteine to the phenylalanine. Only the CDR3 DNA stays, 42 bases, in frame from base 1. The sample was also reused in another study, on T cells of mothers and their children. The second publication reports: Nine systemically healthy Caucasian individuals served as donors, namely three mothers together with their six children. cDNA synthesis consumed the entire amount of extracted RNA, loaded at about 1.5 ug RNA in each 15 ul reaction. Sample barcodes and 2-4 random nucleotides were added via the M1S primer in the second PCR. Each mother yielded over 8.5 million TCR beta CDR3 reads and each child 3 million or so reads. In both related and unrelated pairs, thymic selection shapes the output of TCR recombination in a similar way, with inherited differences having only a minor effect. Related mother-child pairs always showed normalized repertoire overlap that was slightly higher than in unrelated mother-child pairs, though the difference was never significant. Persistent microchimeric T cell clones were not detected, at a sensitivity of around 99 clones per million clonotypes. The study used deep NGS to compare TCR beta repertoires of mothers and children, seeking features distinguishing related mother-child pairs from unrelated individuals. On average, the children were approximately 11 +/- 4 years old, while the mothers were about 40 +/- 4 years old. After adapter ligation was performed with NEBNext reagents, the libraries were sequenced on an Illumina HiSeq 2000 with 100+100 nt paired-end reads. To prevent cross-contamination, the mother and child libraries were prepared one month apart and sequenced in separate runs. For each donor, between about 500,000 and 2,100,000 distinct TCR beta clonotypes were identified. Naive TCR beta clonotypes were estimated from low-frequency clonotypes matched to each donor's FACS-determined naive share, without sorting.

Sequencing input: blood. This TCR derives from a boy younger than 10 in good health. The rearranged chain carries TRBV7-6 and TRBJ2-5; TRBD2 agrees with 7 junctional bases. CDR3 loop: CASSSGLGQETQYF. The sequenced DNA is TGTGCCAGCAGCTCCGGACTAGGCCAAGAGACCCAGTACTTC.